Reported below is one T cell receptor (beta chain). Its antigen is undetermined. This CDR3 comprises 14 residues. Germline values: CDR1 KGHSH, CDR2 LQKENI. This entry comes from a study of CXCR3-negative and CXCR3-positive naive CD8 T cells. Broader study findings: Hydrophobicity of TRB CDR3s was greater in CXCR3-positive naive cells than in CXCR3-negative naive cells. TRBV-TRBJ usage was similar across naive CXCR3 subsets but distinct in memory cells.

5' RACE that incorporated UMI labels was used to prepare the TRB cDNA libraries. TCRdb reprocessed the 5' RACE reads, with one entry per CDR3 protein and no DNA. The sample has roughly 120,000 distinct CDR3 sequences; the top ten hold about 0.62%. The sample comprised naive CXCR3+ CD8+ T cells from blood. Sample subset: CD45RO-CCR7+CD27+CD95- naive CD8+ T cells expressing CXCR3 (TNR3+). V and J are TRBV18 and TRBJ2-7; the TCRdb call, TRBD2, lacks DNA for checking. The TCR sequence derives from a human donor in good health. Some clones in this sample may be carry-over from other donors' samples. The CDR3 protein is CASSPSGGVHEQYF.